Listed below are T cell receptor beta chains from one sample, sequenced in a study of blood T cell repertoires in COVID-19. Generated by immunoSEQ multiplex PCR, the TCRdb table keeps only in-frame clones and is missing some. Counted here are around 190,000 clones, roughly 84% occurring once; the ten biggest clones make up under 4%. Sequenced: PBMCs or T cells enriched from blood (not recorded which). These receptors were collected from a woman aged 25 to 39 who had been exposed to COVID-19. Each CDR3 is given with its conserved first and last residue. D genes are given only for firm matches. Clone size is stated in some rows and not others, as once, few, many or a class when expanded.

CDR3 DNA	CDR3 protein	D gene	V gene	J gene	clone size
TGTGCCACCAGCTTCCGACAGGGGCCAAGGGGCTACACCTTC	CATSFRQGPRGYTF	TRBD1	TRBV15	TRBJ1-2	few
TGTGCCAGTAGTGGGGGGGCGATATATGGCTACACCTTC	CASSGGAIYGYTF	NA	TRBV19	TRBJ1-2	NA
TGTGCCACCAGCAGAGCCACTCGGGGGGTCTCAGAGACCCAGTACTTC	CATSRATRGVSETQYF	TRBD2	TRBV15	TRBJ2-5	NA
TGTGCCATCAGTGACCAAGATACGCAGTATTTT	CAISDQDTQYF	NA	TRBV10-3	TRBJ2-3	once
TGTGCCAGCAGCTCTCAGGGCGCGAGCAATCAGCCCCAGCATTTT	CASSSQGASNQPQHF	NA	TRBV7-2	TRBJ1-5	NA
TGTGCCACCAGCAGAGAGAAAGGACGGGGCTATGGCTACACCTTC	CATSREKGRGYGYTF	NA	TRBV15	TRBJ1-2	NA
TGTGCCAGCAGCTTAGGACGGGGGAATCAGCCCCAGCATTTT	CASSLGRGNQPQHF	NA	TRBV11-2	TRBJ1-5	NA
TGTGCCAGCTCACCAGGGGGCGCTGGGGGCTACACCTTC	CASSPGGAGGYTF	NA	TRBV18	TRBJ1-2	NA
TGTGCCAGCAGCTTAGTAGAGGATTCACCCCTCCACTTT	CASSLVEDSPLHF	NA	TRBV11-2	TRBJ1-6	NA
TGTGCCAGCAGCCATCGACAGGGCGGAAACACCATATATTTT	CASSHRQGGNTIYF	TRBD1	TRBV13	TRBJ1-3	NA
TGTGCCAGCAGCGGCCGGGGTGGCAGTCTGAACACTGAAGCTTTCTTT	CASSGRGGSLNTEAFF	NA	TRBV9	TRBJ1-1	NA
TGTGCCAGCAGCCAAGATCGGTCAAACACTGAAGCTTTCTTT	CASSQDRSNTEAFF	NA	TRBV4-2	TRBJ1-1	NA
TGTGCCAGCAGCGTTCACAGGAACACTGAAGCTTTCTTT	CASSVHRNTEAFF	NA	TRBV9	TRBJ1-1	NA
TGTGCCAGCGAACCTCCGGGACAGCATTACAGAACCGACAATTCACCCCTCCACTTT	CASEPPGQHYRTDNSPLHF	TRBD1	TRBV2	TRBJ1-6	NA
TGCGCCAGCAGCCTAGACCCCCGGGGCTATGGCTACACCTTC	CASSLDPRGYGYTF	NA	TRBV4-1	TRBJ1-2	NA
TGTGCCAGCAGTTTGGGGACAGGGGGCCCGAGCTACACCTTC	CASSLGTGGPSYTF	TRBD1	TRBV28	TRBJ1-2	NA
TGTGCCAGCAGTACAGGGGGCTATGGCTACACCTTC	CASSTGGYGYTF	TRBD1	TRBV6-5	TRBJ1-2	NA
TGTGCCAGCAGCGCACAGGAGTTCTATGGCTACACCTTC	CASSAQEFYGYTF	NA	TRBV9	TRBJ1-2	NA
TGTGCCAGCAGTCTACAGGGATCTGGAAACACCATATATTTT	CASSLQGSGNTIYF	NA	TRBV5-6	TRBJ1-3	NA
TGTGCCAGCACCCCCTATGCTTCAGGGGGCCCACACACTGAAGCTTTCTTT	CASTPYASGGPHTEAFF	TRBD1	TRBV7-9	TRBJ1-1	NA
TGTGCCAGCAGCCAAGAGCACAGGGGTAATGAGCAGTTCTTC	CASSQEHRGNEQFF	TRBD1	TRBV4-2	TRBJ2-1	NA
TGTGCTAGTGGTTCCCTTCCGTGGGAAGGGGACACTGAAGCTTTCTTT	CASGSLPWEGDTEAFF	NA	TRBV12-5	TRBJ1-1	NA
TGTGCCAGCAGCGCAGACAGTACCTTAGAAGCTTTCTTT	CASSADSTLEAFF	NA	TRBV6-2/TRBV6-3	TRBJ1-1	NA
TGTGCCAGCAGCTTAGCGGGGGGGTACGAGCAGTACTTC	CASSLAGGYEQYF	TRBD2	TRBV7-9	TRBJ2-7	NA
TGTGCCTGGAGTGTATTCGGGACAGGGGGGAACACTGAAGCTTTCTTT	CAWSVFGTGGNTEAFF	TRBD1	TRBV30	TRBJ1-1	NA
TGTGCCAGCAGCTTCGGTGTCTCTGGAAACACCATATATTTT	CASSFGVSGNTIYF	NA	TRBV7-8	TRBJ1-3	NA
TGTGCCAGCAGCGTAGGGTCAGATCCCTCATACGAGCAGTACTTC	CASSVGSDPSYEQYF	NA	TRBV9	TRBJ2-7	NA
TGCGCCAGCAGTTATACTAGCGGGCGTAACACCGGGGAGCTGTTTTTT	CASSYTSGRNTGELFF	TRBD2	TRBV5-1	TRBJ2-2	once
TGTGCCAGCAGGACAGGGCCGGAAGCTTTCTTT	CASRTGPEAFF	TRBD1	TRBV7-9	TRBJ1-1	NA
TGCGCCAGCAGGAGCACTAATGAAAAACTGTTTTTT	CASRSTNEKLFF	NA	TRBV5-1	TRBJ1-4	NA
TGCGCCAGCAGCCAAGAGCAGGGAAATCAGCCCCAGCATTTT	CASSQEQGNQPQHF	NA	TRBV4-3	TRBJ1-5	NA
TGTGCCAGCAGTAAGGGACAGGGTTTTGATGAAGCTTTCTTT	CASSKGQGFDEAFF	TRBD1	TRBV6-5	TRBJ1-1	NA
TGTGCCAGCAGCTTATTTGGACTAGCGAGCGCAGATACGCAGTATTTT	CASSLFGLASADTQYF	TRBD2	TRBV7-2	TRBJ2-3	NA
TGTGCCTGGACCCAATCCACTGAAGCTTTCTTT	CAWTQSTEAFF	NA	TRBV30	TRBJ1-1	NA
TGTGCCAGCAGCTTAGGGGGAGGGGGAGCGGGAATCTCCTACGAGCAGTACTTC	CASSLGGGGAGISYEQYF	NA	TRBV7-2	TRBJ2-7	NA
TGTGCCAGCAGTACACCAATACTACGAGAGCAGTACTTC	CASSTPILREQYF	NA	TRBV27	TRBJ2-7	few
TGTGCCAGCAGTCCCCGCAGGGCCGCTGGAAACACCATATATTTT	CASSPRRAAGNTIYF	NA	TRBV6-5	TRBJ1-3	NA
TGTGCCAGCAGCGCGGGGACTAGCGCTACAGATACGCAGTATTTT	CASSAGTSATDTQYF	TRBD2	TRBV3-1/TRBV3-2	TRBJ2-3	NA
TGTGCCAGCAGCTTAGGGCAGGGGGGCACTGAAGCTTTCTTT	CASSLGQGGTEAFF	TRBD1	TRBV11-2	TRBJ1-1	NA
TGTGCCAGCAGCTTAGTTGGGCAGCACAATCAGCCCCAGCATTTT	CASSLVGQHNQPQHF	NA	TRBV7-2	TRBJ1-5	once
TGCGCCAGCAGCTTGTCGCGGGCCTACGAGCAGTACTTC	CASSLSRAYEQYF	NA	TRBV5-1	TRBJ2-7	NA
TGCGCCAGCAGCCCTGGCGGGGGCTCAAACTATGGCTACACCTTC	CASSPGGGSNYGYTF	NA	TRBV5-1	TRBJ1-2	few
TGCGCCAGCAGCCAAGGGACTAGCGGAATATACGCCGGGGAGCTGTTTTTT	CASSQGTSGIYAGELFF	TRBD2	TRBV4-1	TRBJ2-2	once
TGTGCTAGTGGTTTGACCGCGGGACTAGCGGGGGCGGGGTGTGAGCAGTTCTTC	CASGLTAGLAGAGCEQFF	TRBD2	TRBV12-5	TRBJ2-1	NA
TGTGCCATCAGTGAGGGGGAGTACACTGAAGCTTTCTTT	CAISEGEYTEAFF	NA	TRBV10-3	TRBJ1-1	NA
TGCAGTGCTAGTGGGCAGGGCTATGAAAAACTGTTTTTT	CSASGQGYEKLFF	NA	TRBV20-1	TRBJ1-4	NA
TGTGCCAGCAGCTTATTCGCCCCTCAGGGTATATACGAGCAGTACTTC	CASSLFAPQGIYEQYF	NA	TRBV7-6	TRBJ2-7	NA
TGCGCCAGCAGCCCCGGGATAGCGCGAGATACGCAGTATTTT	CASSPGIARDTQYF	NA	TRBV5-1	TRBJ2-3	NA
TGTGCCAGCAGCTTAGACAGGGATAATTCACCCCTCCACTTT	CASSLDRDNSPLHF	NA	TRBV7-6	TRBJ1-6	NA
TGTGCCAGCAGCTTGGGACAGAACACCGGGGAGCTGTTTTTT	CASSLGQNTGELFF	NA	TRBV5-4	TRBJ2-2	NA
TGTGCCAGTAGTACTGGACTACTCAATGAGCAGTTCTTC	CASSTGLLNEQFF	NA	TRBV19	TRBJ2-1	NA
TGTGCCAGCAGCCTAAGCTCCCCACTAGTCCCCGGGGAGCTGTTTTTT	CASSLSSPLVPGELFF	NA	TRBV7-2	TRBJ2-2	NA
TGTGCCAGCAGTTTGGCTTCCACAGATACGCAGTATTTT	CASSLASTDTQYF	NA	TRBV27	TRBJ2-3	NA
TGTGCCAGCAGCGTAAGAGATAGTGAGCCAAATTCACCCCTCCACTTT	CASSVRDSEPNSPLHF	NA	TRBV9	TRBJ1-6	NA
TGTGCTAGCAGCCCCGGGGTAACAGGGGTTTACGAGCAGTACTTC	CASSPGVTGVYEQYF	TRBD1	TRBV7-7	TRBJ2-7	few
TGTGCCAGCAGCTTAGGGACGACAGGGGCCTACGAGCAGTACTTC	CASSLGTTGAYEQYF	TRBD1	TRBV7-2	TRBJ2-7	NA
TGCGCCAGCACAGACTGGGACACCGGGGAGCTGTTTTTT	CASTDWDTGELFF	NA	TRBV10-2	TRBJ2-2	NA